Below, one T cell receptor beta chain is given with its context. How the authors handled the data: Estimated nucleated cell counts came from reference gene primer amplification. Libraries were prepared by immunoSEQ multiplex PCR; TCRdb keeps only in-frame clonotypes and omits some of them. Clonal size and the V and J genes are those of that table, whereas D and trimming came from the DNA. The sample has 150,000 to 200,000 clones, roughly 81% seen once; the top ten hold 10% to 15%. Seattle enrolled patients during active infection and tracked them longitudinally. These data belong to a study of blood T cell repertoires in COVID-19. Study-level information: Material from acute and convalescent COVID-19 was sourced from the United States, Italy and Spain. The analysed material was cDNA or gDNA that came from T cells, B-cell-depleted T cells, or PBMCs.

The germline gives CDR1 SGHNT, CDR2 YYREEE (reference sequence). The junction had 3 bases not matched to a gene; V was cut back by 2 bases and J by 0 bases. CDR3 size: 17 residues. The TCR originated in an elderly woman with COVID-19, enrolled during active disease. Specimen: peripheral blood. This chain links TRBV5-4 with TRBJ2-3; 13 bases line up with TRBD2. The CDR3, as DNA: TGTGCCAGCAGCTTCCGGACTAGCGGGGGTAGCACAGATACGCAGTATTTT. Amino acids: CASSFRTSGGSTDTQYF.